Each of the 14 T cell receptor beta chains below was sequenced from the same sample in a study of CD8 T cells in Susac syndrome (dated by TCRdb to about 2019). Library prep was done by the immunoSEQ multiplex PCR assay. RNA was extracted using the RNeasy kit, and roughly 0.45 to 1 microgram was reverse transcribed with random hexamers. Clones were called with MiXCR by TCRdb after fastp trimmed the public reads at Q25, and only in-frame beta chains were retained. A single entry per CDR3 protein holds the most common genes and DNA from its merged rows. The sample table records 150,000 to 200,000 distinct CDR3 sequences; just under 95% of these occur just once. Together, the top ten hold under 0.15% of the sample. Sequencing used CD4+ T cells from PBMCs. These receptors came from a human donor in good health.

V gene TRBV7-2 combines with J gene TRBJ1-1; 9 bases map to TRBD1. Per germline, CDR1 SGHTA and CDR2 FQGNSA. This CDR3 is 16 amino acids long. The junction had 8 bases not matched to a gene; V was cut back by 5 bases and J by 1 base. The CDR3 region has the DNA TGTGCCAGCAGCAGAGGCACAGGGGGCTGGAACACTGAAGCTTTCTTT. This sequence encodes CASSRGTGGWNTEAFF.

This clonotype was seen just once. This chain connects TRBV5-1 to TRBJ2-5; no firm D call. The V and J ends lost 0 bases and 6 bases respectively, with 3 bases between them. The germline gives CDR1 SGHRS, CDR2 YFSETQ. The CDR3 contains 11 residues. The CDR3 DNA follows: TGCGCCAGCAGCTTGGACCAGACCCAGTACTTC. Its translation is CASSLDQTQYF.

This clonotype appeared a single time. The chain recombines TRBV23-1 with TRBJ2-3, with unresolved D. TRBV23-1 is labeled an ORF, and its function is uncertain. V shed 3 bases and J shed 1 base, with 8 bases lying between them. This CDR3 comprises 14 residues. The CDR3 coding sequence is TGCGCCAGCAGTCAGTTACAAGGCACAGATACGCAGTATTTT. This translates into CASSQLQGTDTQYF.

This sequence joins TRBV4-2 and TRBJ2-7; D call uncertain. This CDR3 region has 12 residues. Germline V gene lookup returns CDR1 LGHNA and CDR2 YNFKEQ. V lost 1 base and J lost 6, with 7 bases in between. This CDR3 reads CASSQVGSEQYF. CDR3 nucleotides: TGTGCCAGCAGCCAAGTAGGCTCCGAGCAGTACTTC.

Written as DNA, the CDR3 is TGCAGTGCTGTCCCAGCGGGGGGGATAGATACGCAGTATTTT. This encodes CSAVPAGGIDTQYF. This rearrangement joins TRBV20-1 to TRBJ2-3; 10 bases agree with TRBD2. J lost 5 bases, V lost 5 bases, and 7 bases had no gene match. Germline V gene data show CDR1 as DFQATT and CDR2 as SNEGSKA (reference sequence). The CDR3 spans 14 residues.

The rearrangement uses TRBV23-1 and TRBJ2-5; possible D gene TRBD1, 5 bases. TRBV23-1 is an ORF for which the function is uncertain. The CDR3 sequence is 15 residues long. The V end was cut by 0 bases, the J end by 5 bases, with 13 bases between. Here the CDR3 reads CASSQSRGAFETQYF. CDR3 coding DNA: TGCGCCAGCAGTCAATCGCGTGGGGCTTTCGAGACCCAGTACTTC.

As DNA, the CDR3 is TGTGCCTGGGCGGGGGGGACAAGAATGACCCAGTACTTC. It codes for CAWAGGTRMTQYF. V is TRBV30 and J is TRBJ2-5; 9 bases map to TRBD2. The CDR3 has 13 amino acids. The germline V gene has CDR1 GTSNPN and CDR2 SVGIG (reference sequence). V lost 5 bases to trimming and J lost 7 bases; unmatched junction nucleotides: 8. The variable domain in full, completed from reference TRBV30 and TRBJ2-5, reads SQTIHQWPATLVQPVGSPLSLECTVEGTSNPNLYWYRQAAGRGLQLLFYSVGIGQISSEVPQNLSASRPQDRQFILSSKKLLLSDSGFYLCAWAGGTRMTQYFGPGTRLLVL.

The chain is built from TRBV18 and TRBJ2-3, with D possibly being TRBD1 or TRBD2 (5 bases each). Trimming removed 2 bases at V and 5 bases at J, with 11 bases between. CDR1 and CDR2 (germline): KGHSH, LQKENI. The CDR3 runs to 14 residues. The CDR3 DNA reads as TGTGCCAGCTCACCAGAGGGGTTTGGAGATACGCAGTATTTT. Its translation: CASSPEGFGDTQYF.

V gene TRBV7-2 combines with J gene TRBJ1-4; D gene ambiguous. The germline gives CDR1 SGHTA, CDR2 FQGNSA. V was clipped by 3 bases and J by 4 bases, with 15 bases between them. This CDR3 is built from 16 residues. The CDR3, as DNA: TGTGCCAGCAGCTTCGGAATCCGGCGGGATAATGAAAAACTGTTTTTT. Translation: CASSFGIRRDNEKLFF.

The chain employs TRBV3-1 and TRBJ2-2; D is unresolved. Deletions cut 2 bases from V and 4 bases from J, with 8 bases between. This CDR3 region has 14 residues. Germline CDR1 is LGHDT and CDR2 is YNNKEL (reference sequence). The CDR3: CASSQHGFTGELFF. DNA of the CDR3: TGTGCCAGCAGCCAACACGGTTTCACCGGGGAGCTGTTTTTT.

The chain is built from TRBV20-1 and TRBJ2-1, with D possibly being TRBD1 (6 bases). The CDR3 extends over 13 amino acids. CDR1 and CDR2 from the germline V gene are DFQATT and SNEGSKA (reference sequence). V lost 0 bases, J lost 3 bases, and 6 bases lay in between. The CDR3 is CSAREDSYNEQFF. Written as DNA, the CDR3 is TGCAGTGCTAGAGAGGACAGCTACAATGAGCAGTTCTTC.

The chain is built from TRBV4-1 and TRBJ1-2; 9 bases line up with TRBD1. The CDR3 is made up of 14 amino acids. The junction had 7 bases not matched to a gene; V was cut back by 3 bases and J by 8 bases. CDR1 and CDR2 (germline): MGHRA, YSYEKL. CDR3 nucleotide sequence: TGCGCCAGCAGCCACCCGGGACAGGGTAAAGGCTACACCTTC. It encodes CASSHPGQGKGYTF.

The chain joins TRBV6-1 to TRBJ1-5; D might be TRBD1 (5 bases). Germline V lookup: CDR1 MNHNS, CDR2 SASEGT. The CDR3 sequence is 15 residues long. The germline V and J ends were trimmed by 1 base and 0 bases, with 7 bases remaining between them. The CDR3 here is CASSEGGVSNQPQHF. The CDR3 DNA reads TGTGCCAGCAGTGAAGGGGGGGTTAGCAATCAGCCCCAGCATTTT.

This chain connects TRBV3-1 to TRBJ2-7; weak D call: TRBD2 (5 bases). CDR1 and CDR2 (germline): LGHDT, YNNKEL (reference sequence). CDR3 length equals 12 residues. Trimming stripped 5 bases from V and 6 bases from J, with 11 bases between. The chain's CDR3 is CASSGGFGEQYF. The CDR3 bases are TGTGCCAGCAGCGGCGGGTTCGGCGAGCAGTACTTC.